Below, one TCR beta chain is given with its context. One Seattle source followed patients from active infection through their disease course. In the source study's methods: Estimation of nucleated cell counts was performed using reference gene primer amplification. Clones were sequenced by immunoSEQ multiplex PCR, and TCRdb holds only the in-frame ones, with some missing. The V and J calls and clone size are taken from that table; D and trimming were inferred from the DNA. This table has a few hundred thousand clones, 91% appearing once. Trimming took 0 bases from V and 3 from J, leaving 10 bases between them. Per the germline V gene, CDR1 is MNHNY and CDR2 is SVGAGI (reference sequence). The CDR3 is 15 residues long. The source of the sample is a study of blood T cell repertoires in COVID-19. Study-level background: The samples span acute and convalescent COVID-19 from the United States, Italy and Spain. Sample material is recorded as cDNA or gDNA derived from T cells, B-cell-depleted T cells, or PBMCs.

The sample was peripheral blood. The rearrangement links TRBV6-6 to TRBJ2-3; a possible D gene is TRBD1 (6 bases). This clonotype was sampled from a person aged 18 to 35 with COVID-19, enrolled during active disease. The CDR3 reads CASSYSGGLTDTQYF. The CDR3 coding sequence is TGTGCCAGCAGTTACTCTGGGGGCCTGACAGATACGCAGTATTTT.